One and the same sample provided the 32 T cell receptor beta chains below, sequenced in a study of PD-1 blockade in classical Hodgkin lymphoma. Here immunoSEQ multiplex PCR was the method, and the copy in TCRdb shows in-frame clones only, minus some. The sample lists about 94,000 clones, 89% occurring once. Relapse was seen in all patients after autologous stem cell transplantation, and brentuximab vedotin exposure was variable. Sequencing used peripheral blood mononuclear cells (PBMCs), obtained before the second cycle of nivolumab. The receptors here all came from a human donor with classical Hodgkin lymphoma.

The J gene is TRBJ2-3, the V gene TRBV5-4, with a tentative D call TRBD1 (5 bases). The V and J ends lost 1 base and 1 base respectively, with 7 bases between them. The CDR3 is made up of 14 amino acids. Germline loops: CDR1 SGHNT, CDR2 YYREEE (reference sequence). CDR3 amino acids: CASSLQGGTDTQYF. CDR3 DNA: TGTGCCAGCAGCTTGCAAGGGGGCACAGATACGCAGTATTTT. Variable domain in full (rest from reference TRBV5-4 and TRBJ2-3): ETGVTQSPTHLIKTRGQQVTLRCSSQSGHNTVSWYQQALGQGPQFIFQYYREEENGRGNFPPRFSGLQFPNYSSELNVNALELDDSALYLCASSLQGGTDTQYFGPGTRLTVL.

J is TRBJ1-2 and V is TRBV28; no definite D call. V lost 5 bases to trimming and J lost 1 base, with 5 bases between them. The germline V gene encodes CDR1 MDHEN and CDR2 SYDVKM. This CDR3 region has 12 residues. CDR3 protein: CASSQSNYGYTF. As DNA, the CDR3 is TGTGCCAGCAGTCAGAGTAACTATGGCTACACCTTC.

This chain links TRBV4-1 with TRBJ2-7; D perhaps matches TRBD1 (5 bases). V shed 4 bases and J shed 3 bases, with 10 bases lying between them. From germline, CDR1 is MGHRA and CDR2 YSYEKL. The CDR3 sequence is 13 residues long. This CDR3 reads CASSRGQGYEQYF. The CDR3, as DNA: TGCGCCAGCAGCCGAGGTCAGGGCTACGAGCAGTACTTC.

As DNA, the CDR3 is TGTGCCAGCAGCTTGTCCGCGAGGGCTCTCAGGGGGGATACGCAGTATTTT. The encoded protein is CASSLSARALRGDTQYF. The chain joins TRBV5-4 to TRBJ2-3; TRBD1 agrees at 7 bases. V dropped 1 base and J dropped 6; count of bases not matched to a gene: 14. The CDR3 extends over 17 amino acids. Germline values: CDR1 SGHNT, CDR2 YYREEE (reference sequence).

This chain links TRBV18 with TRBJ2-7, with D possibly TRBD2 on 7 matching bases. This CDR3 region has 15 residues. Per germline, CDR1 KGHSH and CDR2 LQKENI. Trimming cost V 4 bases and J 2 bases, with 15 bases left between them. This CDR3 is CASSRNREGAYEQYF. The CDR3 DNA reads as TGTGCCAGCTCACGAAACAGGGAGGGTGCCTACGAGCAGTACTTC.

The V and J genes are TRBV7-6 and TRBJ1-5, with a possible D match to TRBD1 (6 bases). V gave up 8 bases and J gave up 4 bases, with 12 bases separating them. This CDR3 is 13 amino acids long. Germline-derived CDR1 and CDR2 are SGHVS and FNYEAQ. The DNA for the CDR3 is TGTGCCAGCGGGGGAGGGGGGAATCAGCCCCAGCATTTT. It yields the protein CASGGGGNQPQHF.

The chain recombines TRBV11-2 with TRBJ1-3; the D is unclear. Trimming left V 1 base short and J 3 bases short, with 7 bases between. The CDR3 has 14 residues. Germline-derived CDR1 and CDR2 are SGHAT and FQNNGV. CDR3 sequence: CASSLGAVGNTIYF. Written as DNA, the CDR3 is TGTGCCAGCAGCTTAGGGGCCGTTGGAAACACCATATATTTT. Full variable domain (rest looked up from reference TRBV11-2 and TRBJ1-3): EAGVAQSPRYKIIEKRQSVAFWCNPISGHATLYWYQQILGQGPKLLIQFQNNGVVDDSQLPKDRFSAERLKGVDSTLKIQPAKLEDSAVYLCASSLGAVGNTIYFGEGSWLTVV.

CDR3 sequence (DNA): TGTGCCAGCAGCAATAGCGGGAGTGGCGAGCAGTACTTC. Amino acids: CASSNSGSGEQYF. The genes are TRBV27 and TRBJ2-7; 9 nucleotides align to TRBD2. CDR3 length: 13 amino acids. The V and J ends lost 6 bases and 6 bases, in that order; junction bases with no gene match: 6. Per the germline V gene, CDR1 is MNHEY and CDR2 is SMNVEV (reference sequence).

The chain links TRBV6-7 to TRBJ2-2, with D maybe TRBD2 (6 bases). TRBV6-7 counts as an open reading frame of uncertain function. This CDR3 region has 17 residues. Trimming pared 2 bases from V and 2 bases from J, leaving 15 bases between. The CDR3 DNA follows: TGTGCCAGCAGTTACCCGGGGCGGGATGGAAACACCGGGGAGCTGTTTTTT. Protein: CASSYPGRDGNTGELFF.

The rearrangement links TRBV11-2 to TRBJ1-6, with 7 bases fitting TRBD1. CDR1 is SGHAT, CDR2 FQNNGV, per germline. This CDR3 is 14 amino acids long. The V gene end was trimmed by 5 bases and the J gene end by 6 bases; junction bases not matched to a gene: 4. CDR3 nucleotide sequence: TGTGCCAGCAGCATGTGGGACAGTAATTCACCCCTCCACTTT. This translates into CASSMWDSNSPLHF.

This clone was recorded only once. The rearrangement joins TRBV10-3 to TRBJ2-5, with D unclear. The CDR3 is made up of 20 amino acids. CDR1 and CDR2 (germline): ENHRY, SYGVKD. V lost 4 bases, J lost 2 bases, and 29 bases lay in between. The CDR3 nucleotides read TGTGCCATCAGTGGGGCCCCCACCCCCCTGGGCAGACAAAGTCAAGAGACCCAGTACTTC. Translating it yields CAISGAPTPLGRQSQETQYF.

The chain recombines TRBV27 with TRBJ1-1, with D uncertain. Germline assignment: CDR1 MNHEY and CDR2 SMNVEV (reference sequence). The length of the CDR3 is 14 residues. Trimming removed 4 bases at V and 4 bases at J, with 13 bases between. This CDR3 reads CASSYLWGGTEAFF. In DNA form, the CDR3 reads TGTGCCAGCAGTTACCTCTGGGGTGGCACTGAAGCTTTCTTT.

The genes are TRBV19 and TRBJ2-1; 16 nucleotides line up with TRBD2. Germline V gene sequence: CDR1 LNHDA, CDR2 SQIVND (reference sequence). Trimming removed 6 bases from V and 6 bases from J; junction bases left unmatched: 11. This CDR3 spans 18 amino acids. CDR3 coding DNA: TGTGCCAGTAGAGCCCCGGGACTAGCGGGGGGGTCGGGCAATGAGCAGTTCTTC. As protein: CASRAPGLAGGSGNEQFF.

This clone was picked up a small number of times. The chain is built from TRBV6-6 and TRBJ2-3; tentatively, D is TRBD1 (5 bases). The germline V gene has CDR1 MNHNY and CDR2 SVGAGI (reference sequence). Trimming removed 7 bases at V and 6 bases at J, with 17 bases between. The CDR3 is made up of 14 amino acids. The CDR3 sequence is CASKLGHKGDTQYF. DNA of the CDR3: TGTGCCAGCAAGCTGGGGCATAAAGGGGATACGCAGTATTTT.

The rearrangement joins TRBV4-1 to TRBJ2-7; D is ambiguous. The germline CDR1 and CDR2 sequences are MGHRA and YSYEKL. V lost 4 bases to trimming and J lost 2 bases, with 12 bases between them. The CDR3 contains 14 residues. This CDR3 reads CASSRSTETYEQYF. The CDR3 DNA reads as TGCGCCAGCAGCCGATCTACCGAAACCTACGAGCAGTACTTC.

The CDR3 DNA reads as TGTGCCAGCAGCTCAGTGGGGGGCGCCTATAGCAATCAGCCCCAGCATTTT. Translating gives CASSSVGGAYSNQPQHF. This sequence joins TRBV7-9 and TRBJ1-5, with a possible D match to TRBD1 (6 bases). Germline V gene lookup returns CDR1 SEHNR and CDR2 FQNEAQ (reference sequence). Between the trimmed V and J ends, which lost 4 bases and 0 bases, there was a span of 16 bases. The CDR3 consists of 17 residues.

Written as DNA, the CDR3 is TGTGCCAGCACCCAATGGAGGACAGGGATCACCGGGGAGCTGTTTTTT. Its protein is CASTQWRTGITGELFF. V is TRBV6-6 and J is TRBJ2-2; 8 bases align to TRBD1. The CDR3 sequence is 16 residues long. J gave up 4 bases and V 7 bases, and 11 bases lay outside the gene matches. Germline V lookup: CDR1 MNHNY, CDR2 SVGAGI (reference sequence).

This chain connects TRBV6-5 to TRBJ2-7; TRBD2 matches 10 bases. Germline assignment: CDR1 MNHEY and CDR2 SVGAGI. The length of the CDR3 is 16 residues. V lost 0 bases to trimming and J lost 4 bases; unmatched junction nucleotides: 6. The CDR3 nucleotides read TGTGCCAGCAGTTACTCGACTAGCGGGCCTGTTTACGAGCAGTACTTC. Amino acid sequence: CASSYSTSGPVYEQYF.

This CDR3 reads CASSYRSGTGGRGYTF. Written as DNA, the CDR3 is TGTGCCAGCAGTTACCGATCCGGGACAGGGGGTCGTGGCTACACCTTC. J is TRBJ1-2 and V is TRBV27; 11 nucleotides line up with TRBD1. The J segment lost 7 bases and the V segment lost 4 bases, leaving 11 bases of the junction unmatched. Germline-derived CDR1 and CDR2 are MNHEY and SMNVEV (reference sequence). CDR3 length equals 16 residues.

The rearrangement joins TRBV27 to TRBJ1-1; a possible D gene is TRBD1 (5 bases). CDR1 MNHEY and CDR2 SMNVEV come from the germline V gene (reference sequence). The ends were cut back, 4 bases at V and 4 bases at J, with 16 bases in the middle. The CDR3 extends over 15 amino acids. The CDR3 sequence: CASSSPPGRFTEAFF. Written as DNA, the CDR3 is TGTGCCAGCAGTTCTCCCCCGGGACGGTTCACTGAAGCTTTCTTT.

This chain joins TRBV7-9 and TRBJ2-4, with 15 bases lining up with TRBD2. With V trimmed by 4 bases and J by 0 bases, 4 bases remained unmatched. The CDR3 sequence is 18 residues long. The germline CDR1 and CDR2 sequences are SEHNR and FQNEAQ (reference sequence). The CDR3 nucleotides are TGTGCCAGCAGCTCGGGACTAGCGGGAGGTCCAGCCAAAAACATTCAGTACTTC. This encodes CASSSGLAGGPAKNIQYF.

The rearrangement uses TRBV5-4 and TRBJ1-1; the D gene is possibly TRBD1 (5 bases). The CDR3 consists of 15 residues. Germline V gives CDR1 SGHNT, CDR2 YYREEE (reference sequence). Trimming stripped 0 bases from V and 4 bases from J, with 13 bases between. The CDR3: CASSLDGASGTEAFF. The CDR3 DNA reads as TGTGCCAGCAGCTTGGATGGGGCGTCGGGCACTGAAGCTTTCTTT.

V and J are TRBV15 and TRBJ2-1; TRBD1 might be the D (5 bases). V dropped 4 bases and J dropped 8 bases, with 18 bases sitting between them. The CDR3 covers 15 residues. Germline values: CDR1 LNHNV, CDR2 YYDKDF (reference sequence). The CDR3 spells CATSIDPQGSDEQFF. The CDR3 DNA is TGTGCCACCAGCATCGACCCCCAGGGATCTGATGAGCAGTTCTTC.

This clone occurred once. The chain uses TRBV19 and TRBJ2-7; the D gene is possibly TRBD2 (5 bases). The CDR3 spans 14 residues. Trimming took off 3 bases at V and 5 bases at J, with 14 bases between the two ends. Germline assignment: CDR1 LNHDA and CDR2 SQIVND (reference sequence). The CDR3 bases are TGTGCCAGTAGTATTTTGCGTGGGAGTAACGAGCAGTACTTC. This translates into CASSILRGSNEQYF.

This chain connects TRBV7-6 to TRBJ1-1; 10 positions match TRBD1. Germline lookup yields CDR1 SGHVS and CDR2 FNYEAQ. The junction had 10 bases not matched to a gene; V was cut back by 5 bases and J by 7 bases. This CDR3 has 15 amino acids. The CDR3 protein is CASSGARGQGSEAFF. The CDR3 DNA follows: TGTGCCAGCAGCGGCGCCCGGGGACAGGGGAGTGAAGCTTTCTTT.

This chain's CDR3 is CASSPGTSAYEQYF. The CDR3 nucleotides read TGTGCCAGCTCACCAGGGACGTCCGCCTACGAGCAGTACTTC. This chain joins TRBV18 and TRBJ2-7; D tentatively fits TRBD1 or TRBD2 (5 bases each). Germline V gene lookup returns CDR1 KGHSH and CDR2 LQKENI. CDR3 length: 14 amino acids. V was clipped by 2 bases and J by 2 bases, with 10 bases between them.

This chain uses TRBV6-5 with TRBJ1-2; no firm D call. The germline CDR1 and CDR2 sequences are MNHEY and SVGAGI. CDR3 size: 12 residues. Trimming took off 6 bases at V and 8 bases at J, with 13 bases between the two ends. The DNA of the CDR3 is TGTGCCAGCAGAGGGCAGAGTCGCGGCTACACCTTC. It yields the protein CASRGQSRGYTF.

This chain links TRBV27 with TRBJ2-7; the D gene is possibly TRBD2 (6 bases). There are 15 residues in the CDR3. The ends were cut back, 0 bases at V and 3 bases at J, with 12 bases in the middle. CDR1 is MNHEY, CDR2 SMNVEV, per germline (reference sequence). The CDR3 region is CASSLSRGPLYEQYF. The CDR3 nucleotides read TGTGCCAGCAGTTTATCGCGGGGACCTCTCTACGAGCAGTACTTC.

In this sample, this clone turned up once. This chain connects TRBV4-1 to TRBJ1-6; no reliable D call. V lost 1 base, J lost 8 bases, and 21 bases lay in between. The germline V gene encodes CDR1 MGHRA and CDR2 YSYEKL. The CDR3 loop spans 18 amino acids. CDR3 residues: CASSQGTADTFWDSPLHF. The CDR3 nucleotides are TGCGCCAGCAGCCAAGGGACGGCCGATACCTTTTGGGATTCACCCCTCCACTTT.

This clone was counted between two and nine times. V and J are TRBV11-1 and TRBJ2-1; the D call may be TRBD1 or TRBD2 (6 bases each). Trimming stripped 3 bases from V and 0 bases from J, with 9 bases between. Germline loops: CDR1 SGHAT, CDR2 FQDESV (reference sequence). This CDR3 is built from 15 residues. The CDR3 sequence: CASSLAGHSYNEQFF. The CDR3, as DNA: TGTGCCAGCAGCTTGGCGGGACACTCCTACAATGAGCAGTTCTTC.

The genes are TRBV11-2 and TRBJ2-2, with D perhaps matching TRBD2 (6 bases). The CDR3 has 15 amino acids. CDR1 is SGHAT and CDR2 is FQNNGV in the germline V gene. V dropped 5 bases and J dropped 7 bases, with 17 bases sitting between them. CDR3 DNA: TGTGCCAGCAGCATCACTAGCTCTGGGGGCGGGGAGCTGTTTTTT. Protein sequence: CASSITSSGGGELFF. The complete variable domain, with remaining parts taken from reference TRBV11-2 and TRBJ2-2, reads EAGVAQSPRYKIIEKRQSVAFWCNPISGHATLYWYQQILGQGPKLLIQFQNNGVVDDSQLPKDRFSAERLKGVDSTLKIQPAKLEDSAVYLCASSITSSGGGELFFGEGSRLTVL.

CDR3 nucleotide sequence: TGTGCCAGCAGCTTAGGGTCCAATGAGCAGTTCTTC. It translates to CASSLGSNEQFF. V usage is TRBV13 and J usage is TRBJ2-1; the D is unclear. V was clipped by 0 bases and J by 6 bases, with 3 bases between them. In germline, CDR1 is PRHDT, CDR2 FYEKMQ (reference sequence). The CDR3 runs to 12 residues.